These 3 T cell receptor beta chains were sequenced from one sample in a study of blood T cell repertoires in COVID-19. This table comes from immunoSEQ multiplex PCR, and its TCRdb copy is limited to in-frame clones, with some not included. The table shows some 66,000 clones, with roughly 86% occurring only once. Sequenced: peripheral blood. These receptor sequences come from a man aged 50-60 years with active COVID-19.

The rearrangement links TRBV5-1 to TRBJ2-1; 8 positions agree with TRBD2. This CDR3 is built from 16 residues. Germline CDR1 and CDR2: SGHRS and YFSETQ. Germline trimming cut 4 bases from V and 0 bases from J; bases unmatched to any gene: 6. DNA for the CDR3: TGCGCCAGCAGCAATTTCAGCGGGAGCTCCTACAATGAGCAGTTCTTC. It specifies CASSNFSGSSYNEQFF.

The J gene is TRBJ2-1, the V gene TRBV11-2; TRBD2 matches at 9 bases. V lost 0 bases and J lost 6; bases outside the gene matches: 3. Germline V CDR1 and CDR2: SGHAT, FQNNGV. CDR3 length equals 15 residues. The CDR3 sequence is CASSLDLAGINEQFF. The CDR3 region has the DNA TGTGCCAGCAGCTTAGACCTAGCGGGGATCAATGAGCAGTTCTTC.

The CDR3 sequence is CASSFRLAGGRTDTQYF. CDR3 DNA: TGTGCCAGCAGCTTCCGACTAGCGGGAGGCCGCACAGATACGCAGTATTTT. The rearrangement uses TRBV11-2 and TRBJ2-3, with 13 bases identical to TRBD2. The CDR3 length is 17 residues. Germline values: CDR1 SGHAT, CDR2 FQNNGV. Unmatched junction bases numbered 4, after V lost 3 bases and J lost 1 base.